This T cell receptor (beta chain) was captured in a study of blood T cell repertoires in COVID-19. Using immunoSEQ multiplex PCR, the repertoire was profiled, and TCRdb retains in-frame clones only, with some absent. The sample contains about 78,000 clones, 90% of which appear only once. In germline, CDR1 is SGDLS, CDR2 YYNGEE. The CDR3 consists of 15 residues. V was clipped by 3 bases and J by 4 bases; unmatched bases: 8. The sample comprised peripheral blood. The chain has TRBV9 and TRBJ1-1, with 8 bases matching TRBD1. This receptor was obtained from a woman aged 50 to 60 in a cohort sampled during active COVID-19. The CDR3 loop reads CASSETGVSGTEAFF. The CDR3 bases are TGTGCCAGCAGCGAGACAGGGGTAAGCGGCACTGAAGCTTTCTTT. The entire variable domain, with the rest obtained from reference TRBV9 and TRBJ1-1, is as follows: DSGVTQTPKHLITATGQRVTLRCSPRSGDLSVYWYQQSLDQGLQFLIQYYNGEERAKGNILERFSAQQFPDLHSELNLSSLELGDSALYFCASSETGVSGTEAFFGQGTRLTVV.